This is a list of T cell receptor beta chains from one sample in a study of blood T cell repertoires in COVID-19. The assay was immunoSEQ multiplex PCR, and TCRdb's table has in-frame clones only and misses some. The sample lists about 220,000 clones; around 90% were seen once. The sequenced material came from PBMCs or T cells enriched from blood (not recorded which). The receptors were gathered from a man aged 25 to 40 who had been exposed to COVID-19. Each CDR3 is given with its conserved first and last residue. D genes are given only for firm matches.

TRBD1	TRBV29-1	CSVQWGDRGLGSNQPQHF
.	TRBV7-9	CASSLYPGGPSSGNTIYF
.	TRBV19	CASRRRAGDTDTQYF
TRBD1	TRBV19	CASSIGDSSYEQYF
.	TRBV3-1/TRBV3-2	CASSQGLRAGSPLHF
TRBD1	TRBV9	CASSVVRGTGQETQYF
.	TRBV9	CASSGGQGGSDTQYF
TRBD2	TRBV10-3	CAISGGGASTDTQYF
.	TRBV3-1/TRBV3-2	CASSQGQGRGEKLFF
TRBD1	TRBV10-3	CAISFGTGGWSTF
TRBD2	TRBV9	CASARTSGDNEQFF
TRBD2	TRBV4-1	CASSQELGGAYEQYF
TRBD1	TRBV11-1	CASSRDRGQPQHF
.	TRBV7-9	CASSLEWATEAFF
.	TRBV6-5	CASSYSTAGPNYGYTF
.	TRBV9	CASSPGQHHYEQYF
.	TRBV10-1	CASSDGDKSF
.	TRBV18	CASSPSGEERGYTF
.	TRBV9	CASSPWGQNTGELFF
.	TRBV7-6	CASSVAGTYEQYF
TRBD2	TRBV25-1	CASSEFTSGDYEQYF
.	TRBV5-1	CASIGLDFPYEQYF
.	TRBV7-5	CVSVIKRGRGSNQPQHF
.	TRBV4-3	CASTFTVMNTEAFF
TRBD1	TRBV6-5	CASSFAGTEYEQYF
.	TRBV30	CAWSVSGLNTQYF
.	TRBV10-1	CASSLGDRPYNEQFF
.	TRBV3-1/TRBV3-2	CASTGRVENSPLHF
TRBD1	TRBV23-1	CASSQGQGTTEAFF
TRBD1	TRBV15	CATSRAFWGQGANYGYTF
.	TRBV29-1	CSAPEGQGRDYGYTF
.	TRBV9	CASSVGGSNYGYTF
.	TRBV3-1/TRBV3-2	CASSQDREGQPQHF
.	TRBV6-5	CASRETAAYGYTF
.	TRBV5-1	CASSLIRGGNEQFF
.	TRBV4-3	CASSQERRGPPLHF
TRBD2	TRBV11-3	CASSYGTSGELTGELFF
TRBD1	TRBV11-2	CASSPEDRAFYGYTF
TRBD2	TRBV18	CASSPLSGGAAGVTQYF
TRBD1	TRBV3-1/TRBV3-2	CASSVRGGTGADTQYF
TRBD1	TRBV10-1	CASSPGTGFSYGYTF
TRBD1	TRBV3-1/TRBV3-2	CASSTFRTGEADTQYF
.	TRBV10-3	CAISGTAGHEQFF
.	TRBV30	CAWSLRVLEAFF
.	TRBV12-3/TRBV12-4	CASTSTDTQYF
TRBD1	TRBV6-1	CASSEPRTGARQPQHF
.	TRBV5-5	CASSLVAGVVDQPQHF
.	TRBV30	CAWSPGDPLHF
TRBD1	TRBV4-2	CASSQENGQGAAETQYF
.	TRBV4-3	CASSPGGLNTGELFF
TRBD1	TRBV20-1	CSASLGTVQETQYF
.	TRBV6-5	CASSYLGLNQPQHF
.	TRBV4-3	CASSRVTAGNSPLHF
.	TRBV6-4	CAGAIRAGTDTQYF
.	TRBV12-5	CASGLGSGNQPQHF
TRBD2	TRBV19	CASSRSSGETDTQYF
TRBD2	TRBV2	CASSAVAGGGETQYF
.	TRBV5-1	CASSLAGAGTREADTQYF
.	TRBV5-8	CASSQGPEPYGYTF
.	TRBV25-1	CAVGDLKNLFF